This T cell receptor beta chain was documented in a study of T cells in Graves' hyperthyroidism and ophthalmopathy. The source material, RNA transcripts, was used to amplify TCR beta CDR3 regions. An initial round of RT-PCR targeting the TCR CDR3 relied on the HTBI primer set. Using its own MiXCR run on the multiplex PCR reads, TCRdb lists one record per CDR3 protein. The sample records approximately 700,000 distinct CDR3 sequences, roughly 46% being singletons. This clonotype came up a few times. The sample was peripheral blood or thyroid tissue (not recorded which). This TCR came from an adult man with Graves' disease, either hyperthyroidism or ophthalmopathy (not recorded which).

CDR3 region: CASSQYRQATYEQYF. CDR3 bases: TGTGCCAGCAGCCAATATCGACAGGCCACCTACGAGCAGTACTTC. The chain uses TRBV5-5 and TRBJ2-7, with D tentatively TRBD1 (6 bases). The ends were cut back, 4 bases at V and 2 bases at J, with 16 bases in the middle. The CDR3 runs to 15 residues. From germline, CDR1 is SGHKS and CDR2 YYEKEE (reference sequence).